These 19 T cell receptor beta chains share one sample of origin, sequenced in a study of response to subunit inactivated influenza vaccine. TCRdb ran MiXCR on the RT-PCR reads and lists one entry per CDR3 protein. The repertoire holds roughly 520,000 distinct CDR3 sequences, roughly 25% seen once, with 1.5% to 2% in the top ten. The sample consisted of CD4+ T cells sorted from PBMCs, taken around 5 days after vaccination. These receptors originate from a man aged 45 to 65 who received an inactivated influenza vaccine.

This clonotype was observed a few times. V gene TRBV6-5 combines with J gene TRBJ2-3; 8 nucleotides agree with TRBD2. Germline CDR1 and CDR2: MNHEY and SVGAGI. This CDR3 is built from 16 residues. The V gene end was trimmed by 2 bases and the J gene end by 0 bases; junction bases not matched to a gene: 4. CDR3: CASSYTSGASTDTQYF. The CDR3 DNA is TGTGCCAGCAGTTACACTAGCGGAGCTAGCACAGATACGCAGTATTTT.

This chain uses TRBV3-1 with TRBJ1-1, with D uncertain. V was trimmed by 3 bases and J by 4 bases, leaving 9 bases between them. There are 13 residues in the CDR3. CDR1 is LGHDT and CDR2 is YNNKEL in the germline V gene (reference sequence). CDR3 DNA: TGTGCCAGCAGCCAGCTAACGACCACTGAAGCTTTCTTT. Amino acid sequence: CASSQLTTTEAFF.

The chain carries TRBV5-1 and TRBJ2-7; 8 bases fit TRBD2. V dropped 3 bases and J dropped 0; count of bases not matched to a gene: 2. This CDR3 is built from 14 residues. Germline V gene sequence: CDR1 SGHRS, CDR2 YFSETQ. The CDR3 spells CASSSGGLSYEQYF. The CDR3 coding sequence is TGCGCCAGCAGCTCGGGGGGGCTCTCCTACGAGCAGTACTTC.

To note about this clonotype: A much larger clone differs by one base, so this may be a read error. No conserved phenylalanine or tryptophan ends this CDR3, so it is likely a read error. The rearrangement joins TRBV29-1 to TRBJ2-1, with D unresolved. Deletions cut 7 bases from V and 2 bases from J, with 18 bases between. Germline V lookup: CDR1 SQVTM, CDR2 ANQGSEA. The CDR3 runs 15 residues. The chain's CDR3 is CSAPAVLGTYNEQFI. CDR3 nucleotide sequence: TGCAGCGCCCCCGCGGTTTTAGGAACCTACAATGAGCAGTTCATC.

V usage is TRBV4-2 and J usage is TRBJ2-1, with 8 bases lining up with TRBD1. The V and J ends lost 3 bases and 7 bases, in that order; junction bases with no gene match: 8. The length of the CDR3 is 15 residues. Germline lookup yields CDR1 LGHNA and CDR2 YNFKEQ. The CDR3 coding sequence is TGTGCCAGCAGCCAGATCGGACAGGGTCGTAATGAGCAGTTCTTC. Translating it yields CASSQIGQGRNEQFF.

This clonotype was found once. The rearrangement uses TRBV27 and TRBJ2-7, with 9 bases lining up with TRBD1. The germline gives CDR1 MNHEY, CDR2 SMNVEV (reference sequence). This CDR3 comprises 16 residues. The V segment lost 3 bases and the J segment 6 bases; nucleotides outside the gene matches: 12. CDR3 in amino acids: CASSFLMPGTGFEQYF. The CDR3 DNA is TGTGCCAGCAGTTTTCTTATGCCCGGGACAGGGTTCGAGCAGTACTTC.

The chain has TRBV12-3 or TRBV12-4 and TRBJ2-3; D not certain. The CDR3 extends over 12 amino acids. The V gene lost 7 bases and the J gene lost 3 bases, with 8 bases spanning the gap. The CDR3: CASTETTDTQYF. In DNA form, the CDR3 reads TGTGCCAGCACCGAGACAACAGATACGCAGTATTTT.

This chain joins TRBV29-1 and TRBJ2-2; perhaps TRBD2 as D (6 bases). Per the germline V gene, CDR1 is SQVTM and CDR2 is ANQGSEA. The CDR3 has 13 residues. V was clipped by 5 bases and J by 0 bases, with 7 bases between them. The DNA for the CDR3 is TGCAGCGTTACGGGAGCGAACACCGGGGAGCTGTTTTTT. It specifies CSVTGANTGELFF.

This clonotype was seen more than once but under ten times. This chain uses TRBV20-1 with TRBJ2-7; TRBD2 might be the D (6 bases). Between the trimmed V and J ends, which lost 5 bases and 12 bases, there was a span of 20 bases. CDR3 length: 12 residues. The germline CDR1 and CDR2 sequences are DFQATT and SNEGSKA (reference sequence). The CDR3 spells CSARDGFGSAYF. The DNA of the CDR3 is TGCAGTGCTCGGGACGGCTTCGGGAGTGCGTACTTC.

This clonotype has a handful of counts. The CDR3 sequence: CASSQAQGGDTQYF. Written as DNA, the CDR3 is TGCGCCAGCAGCCAAGCTCAGGGCGGAGATACGCAGTATTTT. The rearrangement uses TRBV4-3 and TRBJ2-3; D possibly corresponds to TRBD1 (5 bases). The V gene lost 1 base and the J gene lost 5 bases, with 10 bases spanning the gap. This CDR3 comprises 14 residues. Germline CDR1 reads LGHNA; CDR2 reads YSLEER.

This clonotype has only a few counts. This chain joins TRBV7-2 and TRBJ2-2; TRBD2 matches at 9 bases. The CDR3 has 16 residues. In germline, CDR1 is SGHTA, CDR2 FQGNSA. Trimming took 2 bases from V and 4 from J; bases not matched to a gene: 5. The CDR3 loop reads CASSLRRGGRTGELFF. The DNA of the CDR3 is TGTGCCAGCAGCTTACGGCGGGGGGGGCGCACCGGGGAGCTGTTTTTT.

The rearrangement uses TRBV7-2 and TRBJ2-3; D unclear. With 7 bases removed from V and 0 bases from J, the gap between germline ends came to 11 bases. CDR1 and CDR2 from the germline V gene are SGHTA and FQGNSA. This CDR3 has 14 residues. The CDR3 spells CASTPGVSTDTQYF. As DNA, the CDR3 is TGTGCCAGCACCCCTGGGGTTAGCACAGATACGCAGTATTTT.

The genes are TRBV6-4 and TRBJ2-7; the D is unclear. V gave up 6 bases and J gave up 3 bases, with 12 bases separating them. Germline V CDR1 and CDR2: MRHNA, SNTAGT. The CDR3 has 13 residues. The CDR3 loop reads CASRIMGRYEQYF. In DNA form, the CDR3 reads TGTGCCAGCAGGATCATGGGCCGCTACGAGCAGTACTTC.

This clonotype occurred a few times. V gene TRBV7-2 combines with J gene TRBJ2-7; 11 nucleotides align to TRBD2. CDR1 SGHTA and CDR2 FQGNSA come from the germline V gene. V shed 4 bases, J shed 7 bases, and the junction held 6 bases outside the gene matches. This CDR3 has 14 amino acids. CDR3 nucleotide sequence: TGTGCCAGCAGCTCCTTAGCGGGAGGGGGGGAGCAGTACTTC. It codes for CASSSLAGGGEQYF.

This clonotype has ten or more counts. CDR3 sequence (DNA): TGCAGTGCTTACCGACTAGAACGGAACAATGAGCAGTTCTTC. It encodes CSAYRLERNNEQFF. The V call is TRBV20-1, the J call TRBJ2-1; tentatively, D is TRBD2 (6 bases). Germline V gene lookup returns CDR1 DFQATT and CDR2 SNEGSKA (reference sequence). This CDR3 is built from 14 residues. Trimming took 5 bases from V and 5 from J, leaving 16 bases between them.

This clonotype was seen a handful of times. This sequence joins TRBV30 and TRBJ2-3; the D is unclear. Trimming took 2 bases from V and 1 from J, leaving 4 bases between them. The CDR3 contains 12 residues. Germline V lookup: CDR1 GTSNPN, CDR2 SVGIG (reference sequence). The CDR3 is CAWSRRTDTQYF. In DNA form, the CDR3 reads TGTGCCTGGAGTCGACGCACAGATACGCAGTATTTT. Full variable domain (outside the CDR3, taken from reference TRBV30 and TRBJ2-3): SQTIHQWPATLVQPVGSPLSLECTVEGTSNPNLYWYRQAAGRGLQLLFYSVGIGQISSEVPQNLSASRPQDRQFILSSKKLLLSDSGFYLCAWSRRTDTQYFGPGTRLTVL.

CDR3 sequence: CASSPNRGHEQYF. The CDR3 DNA follows: TGTGCCAGCAGCCCGAACAGGGGCCACGAGCAGTACTTC. V and J are TRBV6-1 and TRBJ2-7, with 7 bases matching TRBD1. This CDR3 is built from 13 residues. The V gene end was trimmed by 6 bases and the J gene end by 5 bases; junction bases not matched to a gene: 7. Germline V CDR1 and CDR2: MNHNS, SASEGT.

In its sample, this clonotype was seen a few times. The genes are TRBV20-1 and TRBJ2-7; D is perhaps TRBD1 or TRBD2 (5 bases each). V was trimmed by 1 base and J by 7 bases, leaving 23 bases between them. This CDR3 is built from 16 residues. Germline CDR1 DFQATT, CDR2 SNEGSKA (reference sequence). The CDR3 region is CSARAVRDQTHREQYF. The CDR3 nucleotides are TGCAGTGCTAGAGCGGTCCGGGACCAGACCCACCGGGAGCAGTACTTC.

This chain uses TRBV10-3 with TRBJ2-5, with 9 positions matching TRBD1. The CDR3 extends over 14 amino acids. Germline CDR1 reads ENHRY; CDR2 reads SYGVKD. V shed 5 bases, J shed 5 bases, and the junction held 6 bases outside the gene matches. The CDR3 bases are TGTGCCATCAGTCCCGGGACAGGGAGGGAGACCCAGTACTTC. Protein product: CAISPGTGRETQYF.